This T cell receptor (beta chain) came from a study of shared clonotypes between healthy human individuals. V was cut by 0 bases and J by 3 bases, with 9 bases left in between. The CDR3 runs to 14 residues. Germline CDR1 is MNHNS and CDR2 is SASEGT. Regarding this clone: The antigen remains undetermined.

Study-wide points: Depth of sequencing was expected to influence donor clonotype sharing. Blood was the sole source, and tissue repertoires probably differ.

The deep-level immunoSEQ assay was used. The replicate PCRs on unsorted PBMC were given 300 ng DNA, which is 25,000 to 35,000 T cell genomes. The repertoire was sequenced with immunoSEQ multiplex PCR; TCRdb's copy has only in-frame clones and lacks some. This table holds roughly 480,000 clones, around three quarters found once. This sequence joins TRBV6-1 and TRBJ2-7; D unresolved. The TCR comes from a woman in her thirties or forties in good health. Some clones in this sample may be carry-over from other donors' samples. Source material: PBMCs. In nucleotides, the CDR3 is TGTGCCAGCAGTGAAGCGTCGGACGGCTACGAGCAGTACTTC. This gives the protein CASSEASDGYEQYF.